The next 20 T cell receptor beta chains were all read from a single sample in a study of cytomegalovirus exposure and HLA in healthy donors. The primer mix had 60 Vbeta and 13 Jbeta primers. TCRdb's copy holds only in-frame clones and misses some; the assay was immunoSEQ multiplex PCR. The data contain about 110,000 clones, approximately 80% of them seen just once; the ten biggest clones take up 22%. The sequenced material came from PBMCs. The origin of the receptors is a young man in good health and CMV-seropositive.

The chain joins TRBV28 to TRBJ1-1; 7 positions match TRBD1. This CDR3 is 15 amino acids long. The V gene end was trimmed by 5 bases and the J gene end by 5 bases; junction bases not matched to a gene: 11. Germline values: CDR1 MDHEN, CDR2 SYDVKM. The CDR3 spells CASSLADRVGTEAFF. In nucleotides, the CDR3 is TGTGCCAGCAGTCTCGCCGACAGGGTGGGAACTGAAGCTTTCTTT.

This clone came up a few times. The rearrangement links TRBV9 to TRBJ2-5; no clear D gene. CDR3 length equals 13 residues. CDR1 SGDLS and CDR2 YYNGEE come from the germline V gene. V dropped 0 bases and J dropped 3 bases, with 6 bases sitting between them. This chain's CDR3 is CASSVGAKETQYF. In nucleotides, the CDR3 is TGTGCCAGCAGCGTAGGGGCAAAAGAGACCCAGTACTTC.

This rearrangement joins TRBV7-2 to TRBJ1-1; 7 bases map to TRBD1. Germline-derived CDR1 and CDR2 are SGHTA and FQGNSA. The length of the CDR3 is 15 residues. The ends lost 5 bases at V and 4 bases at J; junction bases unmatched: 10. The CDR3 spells CASSQRTGGVTEAFF. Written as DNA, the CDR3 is TGTGCCAGCAGCCAAAGGACAGGAGGGGTCACTGAAGCTTTCTTT.

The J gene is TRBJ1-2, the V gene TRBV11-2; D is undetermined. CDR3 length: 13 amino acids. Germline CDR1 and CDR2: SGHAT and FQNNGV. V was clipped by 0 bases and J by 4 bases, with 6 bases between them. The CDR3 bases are TGTGCCAGCAGCTTAGATCTATTCTATGGCTACACCTTC. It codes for CASSLDLFYGYTF.

The CDR3 nucleotides read TGTGCCAGCAGTGTTGAGAAGCGTTTACTTACCCTCCACTTT. Its protein is CASSVEKRLLTLHF. The gene calls are TRBV2 and TRBJ1-6; D unclear. This CDR3 is built from 14 residues. Germline values: CDR1 SNHLY, CDR2 FYNNEI. Deletions cut 4 bases from V and 14 bases from J, with 18 bases between.

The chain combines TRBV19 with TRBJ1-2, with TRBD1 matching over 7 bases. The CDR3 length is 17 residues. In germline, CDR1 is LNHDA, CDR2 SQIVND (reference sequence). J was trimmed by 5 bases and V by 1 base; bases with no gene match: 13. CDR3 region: CASSIGQGEGAFYGYTF. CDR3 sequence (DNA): TGTGCCAGTAGTATAGGTCAGGGGGAAGGAGCGTTTTATGGCTACACCTTC.

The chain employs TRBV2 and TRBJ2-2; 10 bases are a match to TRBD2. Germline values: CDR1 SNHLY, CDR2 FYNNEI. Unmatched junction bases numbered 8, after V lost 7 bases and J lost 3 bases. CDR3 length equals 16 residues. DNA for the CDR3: TGTGCCAGCAACGGGGTGGGGACTAGCGACACCGGGGAGCTGTTTTTT. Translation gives CASNGVGTSDTGELFF.

The CDR3 DNA follows: TGTGCCAGCAGCCCCCGGGGACAGGCCGCGGGGACAGATACGCAGTATTTT. Translated, it gives CASSPRGQAAGTDTQYF. V is TRBV7-9 and J is TRBJ2-3; TRBD1 matches at 8 bases. Trimming cost V 5 bases and J 3 bases; bases outside gene matches: 13. Looked up from germline, CDR1 is SEHNR and CDR2 is FQNEAQ (reference sequence). The CDR3 contains 17 residues. The full variable domain, its missing parts supplied by reference TRBV7-9 and TRBJ2-3, is DTGVSQNPRHKITKRGQNVTFRCDPISEHNRLYWYRQTLGQGPEFLTYFQNEAQLEKSRLLSDRFSAERPKGSFSTLEIQRTEQGDSAMYLCASSPRGQAAGTDTQYFGPGTRLTVL.

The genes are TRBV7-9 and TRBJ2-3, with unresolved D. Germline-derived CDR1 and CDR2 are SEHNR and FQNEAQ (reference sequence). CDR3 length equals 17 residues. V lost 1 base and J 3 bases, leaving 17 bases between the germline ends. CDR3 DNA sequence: TGTGCCAGCAGCTTAGGAGTTAGAAGCCAAGAGACAGATACGCAGTATTTT. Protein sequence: CASSLGVRSQETDTQYF.

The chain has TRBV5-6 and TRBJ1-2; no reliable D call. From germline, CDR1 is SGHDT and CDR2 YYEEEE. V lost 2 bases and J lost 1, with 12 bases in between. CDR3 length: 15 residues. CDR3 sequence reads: CASSFLAGDNYGYTF. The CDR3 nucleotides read TGTGCCAGCAGCTTCTTGGCGGGAGATAACTATGGCTACACCTTC.

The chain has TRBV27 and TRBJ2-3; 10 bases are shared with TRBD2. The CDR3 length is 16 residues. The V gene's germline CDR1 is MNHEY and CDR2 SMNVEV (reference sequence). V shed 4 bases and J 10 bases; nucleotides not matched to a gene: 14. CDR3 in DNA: TGTGCCAGCAGTTCGATATCCCCGGGACTAGCGAAATCGCAGTATTTT. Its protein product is CASSSISPGLAKSQYF.

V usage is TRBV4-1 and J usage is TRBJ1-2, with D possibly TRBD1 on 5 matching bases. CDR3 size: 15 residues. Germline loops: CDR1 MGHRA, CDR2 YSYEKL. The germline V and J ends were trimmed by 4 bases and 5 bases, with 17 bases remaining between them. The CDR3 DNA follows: TGCGCCAGCAGCCCAAACCCCGGGGGGGAGTATGGCTACACCTTC. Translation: CASSPNPGGEYGYTF.

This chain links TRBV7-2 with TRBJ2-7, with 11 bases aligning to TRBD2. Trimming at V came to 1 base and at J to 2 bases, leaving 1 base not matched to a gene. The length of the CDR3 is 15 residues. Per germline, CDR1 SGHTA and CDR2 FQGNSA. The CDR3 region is CASSLVSGGAYEQYF. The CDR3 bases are TGTGCCAGCAGCTTAGTTAGCGGGGGGGCCTACGAGCAGTACTTC.

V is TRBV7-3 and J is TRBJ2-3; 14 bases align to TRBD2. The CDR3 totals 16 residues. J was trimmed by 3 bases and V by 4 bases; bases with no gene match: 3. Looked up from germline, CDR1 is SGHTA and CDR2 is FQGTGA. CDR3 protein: CASSSGLAGDTDTQYF. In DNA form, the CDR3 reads TGTGCCAGCAGCTCGGGACTAGCGGGAGATACAGATACGCAGTATTTT.

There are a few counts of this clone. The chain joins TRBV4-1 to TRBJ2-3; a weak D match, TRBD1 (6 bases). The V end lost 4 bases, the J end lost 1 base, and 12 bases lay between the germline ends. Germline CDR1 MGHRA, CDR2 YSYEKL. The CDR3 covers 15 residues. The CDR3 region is CASSPTGSGTDTQYF. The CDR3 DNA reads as TGCGCCAGCAGCCCAACAGGGTCAGGCACAGATACGCAGTATTTT.

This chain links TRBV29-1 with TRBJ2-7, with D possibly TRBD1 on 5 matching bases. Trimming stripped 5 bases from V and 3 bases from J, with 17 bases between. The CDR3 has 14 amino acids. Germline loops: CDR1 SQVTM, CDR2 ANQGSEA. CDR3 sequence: CSVSRTNSIYEQYF. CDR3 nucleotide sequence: TGCAGCGTTTCCCGGACAAACTCCATCTACGAGCAGTACTTC.

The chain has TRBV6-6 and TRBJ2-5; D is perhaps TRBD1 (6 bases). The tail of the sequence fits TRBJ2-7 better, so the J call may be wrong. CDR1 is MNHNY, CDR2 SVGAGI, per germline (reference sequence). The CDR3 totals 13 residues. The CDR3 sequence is CASSSHTGNEQYF. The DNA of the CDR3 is TGTGCCAGCAGTTCTCATACAGGGAACGAGCAGTACTTC.

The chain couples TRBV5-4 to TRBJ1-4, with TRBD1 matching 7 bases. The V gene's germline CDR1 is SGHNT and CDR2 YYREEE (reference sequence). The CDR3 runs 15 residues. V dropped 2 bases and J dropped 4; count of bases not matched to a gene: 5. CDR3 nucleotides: TGTGCCAGCAGCTTACCAGGGGGGAGTAATGAAAAACTGTTTTTT. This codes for CASSLPGGSNEKLFF.

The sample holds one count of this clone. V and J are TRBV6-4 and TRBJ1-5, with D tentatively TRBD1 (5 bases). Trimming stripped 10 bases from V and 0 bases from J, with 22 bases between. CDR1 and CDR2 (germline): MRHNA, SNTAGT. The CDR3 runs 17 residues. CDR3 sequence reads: CATRSRGSIPSNQPQHF. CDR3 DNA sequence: TGTGCCACCCGATCAAGGGGTTCAATCCCTAGCAATCAGCCCCAGCATTTT.

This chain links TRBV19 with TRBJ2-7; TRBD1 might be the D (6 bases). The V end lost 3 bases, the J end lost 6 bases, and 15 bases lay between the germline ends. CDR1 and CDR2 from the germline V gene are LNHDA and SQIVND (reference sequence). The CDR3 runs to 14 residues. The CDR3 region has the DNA TGTGCCAGTAGTATCGGGACAACGATCCGCGAGCAGTACTTC. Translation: CASSIGTTIREQYF.